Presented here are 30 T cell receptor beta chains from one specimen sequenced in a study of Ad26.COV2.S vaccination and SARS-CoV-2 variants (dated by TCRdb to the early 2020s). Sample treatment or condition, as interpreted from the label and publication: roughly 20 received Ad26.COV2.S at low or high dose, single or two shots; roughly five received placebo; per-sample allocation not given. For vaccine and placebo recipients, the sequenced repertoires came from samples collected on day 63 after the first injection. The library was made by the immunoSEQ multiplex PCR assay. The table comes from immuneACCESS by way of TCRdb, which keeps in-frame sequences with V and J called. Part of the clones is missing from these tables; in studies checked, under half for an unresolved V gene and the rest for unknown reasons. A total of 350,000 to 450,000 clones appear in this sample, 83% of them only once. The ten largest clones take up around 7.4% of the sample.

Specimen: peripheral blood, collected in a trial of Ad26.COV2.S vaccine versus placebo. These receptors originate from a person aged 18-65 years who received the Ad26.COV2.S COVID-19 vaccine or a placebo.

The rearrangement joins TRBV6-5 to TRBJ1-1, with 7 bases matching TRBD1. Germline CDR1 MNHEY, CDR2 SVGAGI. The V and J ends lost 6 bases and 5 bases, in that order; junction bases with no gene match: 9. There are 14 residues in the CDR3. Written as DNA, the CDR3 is TGTGCCAGCAGCTTGCAGGGGGAAGGGACTGAAGCTTTCTTT. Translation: CASSLQGEGTEAFF.

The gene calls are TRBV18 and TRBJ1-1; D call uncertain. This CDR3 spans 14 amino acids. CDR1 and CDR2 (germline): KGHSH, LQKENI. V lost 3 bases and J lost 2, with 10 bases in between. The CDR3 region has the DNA TGTGCCAGCTCACCCCAGGAATTAAACACTGAAGCTTTCTTT. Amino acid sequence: CASSPQELNTEAFF.

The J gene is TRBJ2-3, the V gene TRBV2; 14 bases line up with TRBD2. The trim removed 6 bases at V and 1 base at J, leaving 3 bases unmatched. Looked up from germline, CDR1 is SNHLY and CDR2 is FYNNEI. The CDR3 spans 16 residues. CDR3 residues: CASRMGLAGGTDTQYF. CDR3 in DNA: TGTGCCAGCAGAATGGGACTAGCGGGAGGCACAGATACGCAGTATTTT. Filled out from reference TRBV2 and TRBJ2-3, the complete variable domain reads EPEVTQTPSHQVTQMGQEVILRCVPISNHLYFYWYRQILGQKVEFLVSFYNNEISEKSEIFDDQFSVERPDGSNFTLKIRSTKLEDSAMYFCASRMGLAGGTDTQYFGPGTRLTVL.

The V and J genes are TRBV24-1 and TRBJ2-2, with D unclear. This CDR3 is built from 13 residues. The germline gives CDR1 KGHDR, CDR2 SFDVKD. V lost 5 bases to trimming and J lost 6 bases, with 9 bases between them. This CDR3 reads CATSVNVPGELFF. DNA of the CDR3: TGTGCCACCAGTGTTAACGTCCCCGGGGAGCTGTTTTTT.

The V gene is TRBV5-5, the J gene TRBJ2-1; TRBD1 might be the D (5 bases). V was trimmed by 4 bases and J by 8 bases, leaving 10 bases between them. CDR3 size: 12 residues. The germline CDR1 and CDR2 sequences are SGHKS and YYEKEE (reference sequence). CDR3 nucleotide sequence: TGTGCCAGCAGCCATCAGGGTCATGAGCAGTTCTTC. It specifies CASSHQGHEQFF.

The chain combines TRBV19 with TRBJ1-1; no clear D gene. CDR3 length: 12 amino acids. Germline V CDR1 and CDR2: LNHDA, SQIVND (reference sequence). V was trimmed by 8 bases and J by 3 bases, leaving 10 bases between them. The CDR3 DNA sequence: TGTGCCAGTGGCCACAAGTACACTGAAGCTTTCTTT. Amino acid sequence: CASGHKYTEAFF.

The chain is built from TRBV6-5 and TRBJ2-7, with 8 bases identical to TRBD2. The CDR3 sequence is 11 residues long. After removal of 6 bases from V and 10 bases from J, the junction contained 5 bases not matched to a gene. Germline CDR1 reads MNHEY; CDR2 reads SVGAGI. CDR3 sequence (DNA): TGTGCCAGCAGCTCGGGGGGGTCCCAGTACTTC. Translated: CASSSGGSQYF.

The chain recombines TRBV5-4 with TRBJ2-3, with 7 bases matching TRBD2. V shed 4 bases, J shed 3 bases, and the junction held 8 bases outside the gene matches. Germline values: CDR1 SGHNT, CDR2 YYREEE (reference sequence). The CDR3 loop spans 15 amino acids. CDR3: CASSLNGGRTDTQYF. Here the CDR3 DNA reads TGTGCCAGCAGCCTCAATGGCGGGAGAACAGATACGCAGTATTTT.

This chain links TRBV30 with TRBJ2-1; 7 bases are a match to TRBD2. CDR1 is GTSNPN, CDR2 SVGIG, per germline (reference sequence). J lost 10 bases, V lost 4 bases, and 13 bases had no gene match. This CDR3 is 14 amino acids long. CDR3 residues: CAWNPGLPRREQFF. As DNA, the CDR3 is TGTGCCTGGAATCCGGGACTACCCCGCAGGGAGCAGTTCTTC.

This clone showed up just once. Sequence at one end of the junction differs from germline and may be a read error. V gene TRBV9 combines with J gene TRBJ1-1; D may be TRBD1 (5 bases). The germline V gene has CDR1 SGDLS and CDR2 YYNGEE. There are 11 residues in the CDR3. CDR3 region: CASSVAGDREF. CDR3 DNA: TGTGCCAGCAGCGTTGCTGGGGACCGGGAGTTT.

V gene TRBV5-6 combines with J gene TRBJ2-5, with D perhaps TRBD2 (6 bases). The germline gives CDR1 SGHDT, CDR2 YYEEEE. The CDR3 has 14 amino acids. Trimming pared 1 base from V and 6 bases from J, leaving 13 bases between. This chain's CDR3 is CASSLSAGKKTQYF. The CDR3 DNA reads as TGTGCCAGCAGCTTGAGCGCGGGGAAGAAGACCCAGTACTTC.

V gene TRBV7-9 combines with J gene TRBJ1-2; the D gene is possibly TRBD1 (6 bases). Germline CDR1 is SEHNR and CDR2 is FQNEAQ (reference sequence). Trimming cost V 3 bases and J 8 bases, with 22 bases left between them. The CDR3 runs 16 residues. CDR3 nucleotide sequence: TGTGCCAGCAGCTTTTTCCGGGACATTCCCTCGTACGGCTACACCTTC. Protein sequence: CASSFFRDIPSYGYTF.

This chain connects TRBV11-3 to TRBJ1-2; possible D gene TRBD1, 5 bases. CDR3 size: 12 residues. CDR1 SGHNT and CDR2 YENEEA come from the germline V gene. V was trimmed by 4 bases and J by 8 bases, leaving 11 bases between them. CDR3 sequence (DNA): TGTGCCAGCAGCTGGGGGGAAGAGGGCTACACCTTC. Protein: CASSWGEEGYTF.

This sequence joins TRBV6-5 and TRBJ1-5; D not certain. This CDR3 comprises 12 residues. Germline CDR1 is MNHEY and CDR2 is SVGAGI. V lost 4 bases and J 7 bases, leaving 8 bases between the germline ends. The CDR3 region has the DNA TGTGCCAGCAGTTTCCTCGGGCAGCCCCAGCATTTT. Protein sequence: CASSFLGQPQHF.

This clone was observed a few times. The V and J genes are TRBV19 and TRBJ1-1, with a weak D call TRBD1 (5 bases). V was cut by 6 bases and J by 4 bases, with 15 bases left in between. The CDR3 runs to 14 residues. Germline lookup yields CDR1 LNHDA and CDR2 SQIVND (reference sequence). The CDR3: CASRGGVRGTEAFF. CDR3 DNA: TGTGCCAGTAGAGGAGGGGTTAGGGGCACTGAAGCTTTCTTT. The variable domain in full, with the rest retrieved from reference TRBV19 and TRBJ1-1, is DGGITQSPKYLFRKEGQNVTLSCEQNLNHDAMYWYRQDPGQGLRLIYYSQIVNDFQKGDIAEGYSVSREKKESFPLTVTSAQKNPTAFYLCASRGGVRGTEAFFGQGTRLTVV.

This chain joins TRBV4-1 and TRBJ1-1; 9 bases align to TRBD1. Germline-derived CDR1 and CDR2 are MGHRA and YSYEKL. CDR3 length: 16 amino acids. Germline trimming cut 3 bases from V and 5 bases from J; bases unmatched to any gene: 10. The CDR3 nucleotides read TGCGCCAGCAGCCATCCCCGGGACAGGGAGAGGACTGAAGCTTTCTTT. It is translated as CASSHPRDRERTEAFF.

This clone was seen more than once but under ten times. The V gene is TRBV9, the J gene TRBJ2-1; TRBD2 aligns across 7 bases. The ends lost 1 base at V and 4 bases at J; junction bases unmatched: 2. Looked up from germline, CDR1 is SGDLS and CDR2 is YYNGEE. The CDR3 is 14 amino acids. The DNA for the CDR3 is TGTGCCAGCAGCGTAACGGGAGGTTACAATGAGCAGTTCTTC. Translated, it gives CASSVTGGYNEQFF.

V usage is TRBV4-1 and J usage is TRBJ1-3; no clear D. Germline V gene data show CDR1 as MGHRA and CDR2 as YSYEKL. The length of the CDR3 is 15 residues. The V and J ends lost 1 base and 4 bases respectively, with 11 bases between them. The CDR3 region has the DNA TGCGCCAGCAGCCAAGTGCACATAGGGGGAAACACCATATATTTT. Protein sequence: CASSQVHIGGNTIYF.

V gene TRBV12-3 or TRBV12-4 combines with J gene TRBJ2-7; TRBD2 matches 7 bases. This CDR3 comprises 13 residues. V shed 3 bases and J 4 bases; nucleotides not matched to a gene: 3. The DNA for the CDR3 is TGTGCCAGCAGTTTTGGGGGAGGGTACGAGCAGTACTTC. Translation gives CASSFGGGYEQYF.

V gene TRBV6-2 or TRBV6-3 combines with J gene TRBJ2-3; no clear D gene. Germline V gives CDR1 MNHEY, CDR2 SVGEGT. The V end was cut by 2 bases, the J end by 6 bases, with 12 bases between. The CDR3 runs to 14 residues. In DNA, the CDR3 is TGTGCCAGCAGTTACCAACTGGCAGCCGATACGCAGTATTTT. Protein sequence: CASSYQLAADTQYF.

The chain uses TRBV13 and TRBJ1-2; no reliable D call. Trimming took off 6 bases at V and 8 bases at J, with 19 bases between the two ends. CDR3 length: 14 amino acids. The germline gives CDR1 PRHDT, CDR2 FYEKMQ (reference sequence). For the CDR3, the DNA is TGTGCCAGCAGACGAGCCATGTACAGAGTCGGCTACACCTTC. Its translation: CASRRAMYRVGYTF.

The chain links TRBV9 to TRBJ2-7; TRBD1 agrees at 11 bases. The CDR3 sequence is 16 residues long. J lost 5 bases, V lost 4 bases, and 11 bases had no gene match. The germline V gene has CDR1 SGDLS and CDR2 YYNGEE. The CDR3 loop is CASSTPRTGGIDEQYF. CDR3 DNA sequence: TGTGCCAGCAGCACGCCGCGGACAGGGGGCATAGACGAGCAGTACTTC.

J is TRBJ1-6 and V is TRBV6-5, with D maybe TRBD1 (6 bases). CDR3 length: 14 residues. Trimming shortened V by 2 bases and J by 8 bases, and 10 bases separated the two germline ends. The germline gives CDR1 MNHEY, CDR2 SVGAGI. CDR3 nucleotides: TGTGCCAGCAGTTACGTCGGGGGCCATTCACCCCTCCACTTT. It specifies CASSYVGGHSPLHF.

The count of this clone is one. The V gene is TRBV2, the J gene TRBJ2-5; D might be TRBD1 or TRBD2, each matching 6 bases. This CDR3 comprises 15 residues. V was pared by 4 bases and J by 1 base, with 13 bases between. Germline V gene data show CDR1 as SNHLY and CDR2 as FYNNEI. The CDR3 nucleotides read TGTGCCAGCAGTGGAGGAAGGGGGGCCCAAGAGACCCAGTACTTC. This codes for CASSGGRGAQETQYF.

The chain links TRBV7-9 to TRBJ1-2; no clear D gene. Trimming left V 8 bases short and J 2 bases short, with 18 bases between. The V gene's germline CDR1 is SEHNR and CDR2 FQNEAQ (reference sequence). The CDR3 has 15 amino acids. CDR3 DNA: TGTGCCAGCGGGAGGGAACTAGGAGCGAACTATGGCTACACCTTC. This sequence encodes CASGRELGANYGYTF.

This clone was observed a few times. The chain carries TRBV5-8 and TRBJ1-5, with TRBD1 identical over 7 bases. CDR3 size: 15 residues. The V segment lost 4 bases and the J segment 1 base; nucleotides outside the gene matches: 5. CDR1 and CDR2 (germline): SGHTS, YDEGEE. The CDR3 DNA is TGTGCCAGCAGCCTGGGACAGATGAGCAATCAGCCCCAGCATTTT. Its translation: CASSLGQMSNQPQHF.

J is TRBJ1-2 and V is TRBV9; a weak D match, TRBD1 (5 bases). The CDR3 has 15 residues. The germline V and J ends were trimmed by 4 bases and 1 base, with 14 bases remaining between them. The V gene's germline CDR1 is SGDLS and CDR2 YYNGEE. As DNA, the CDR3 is TGTGCCAGCAGCTCGACAGAGAACTTTAACTATGGCTACACCTTC. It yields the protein CASSSTENFNYGYTF. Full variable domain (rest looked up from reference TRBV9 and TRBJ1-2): DSGVTQTPKHLITATGQRVTLRCSPRSGDLSVYWYQQSLDQGLQFLIQYYNGEERAKGNILERFSAQQFPDLHSELNLSSLELGDSALYFCASSSTENFNYGYTFGSGTRLTVV.

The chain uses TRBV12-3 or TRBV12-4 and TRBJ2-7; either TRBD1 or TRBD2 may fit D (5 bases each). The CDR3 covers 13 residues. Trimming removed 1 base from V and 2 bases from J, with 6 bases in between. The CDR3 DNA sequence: TGTGCCAGCAGTTTAGGGGACCCCTACGAGCAGTACTTC. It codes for CASSLGDPYEQYF.

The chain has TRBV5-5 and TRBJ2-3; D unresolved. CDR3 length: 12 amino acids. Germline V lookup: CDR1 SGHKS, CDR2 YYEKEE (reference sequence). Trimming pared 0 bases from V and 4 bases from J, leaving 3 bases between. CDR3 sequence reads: CASSLEADTQYF. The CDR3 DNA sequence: TGTGCCAGCAGCTTGGAGGCAGATACGCAGTATTTT.

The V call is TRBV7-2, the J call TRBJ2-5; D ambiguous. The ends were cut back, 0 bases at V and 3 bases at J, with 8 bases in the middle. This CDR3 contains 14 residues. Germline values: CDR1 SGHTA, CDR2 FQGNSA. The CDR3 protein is CASSLAANEETQYF. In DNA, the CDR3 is TGTGCCAGCAGCTTAGCGGCTAATGAAGAGACCCAGTACTTC.